Listed below are T cell receptor beta chains from one sample, sequenced in a study of spatial heterogeneity in lung cancer. TCRdb used MiXCR to reprocess the 5' RACE reads, holding one entry per CDR3 protein. The sample comprises roughly 48,000 distinct CDR3 sequences, approximately 5.3% of which are singletons, and approximately 12% rests with the top ten. Sequencing was performed on PBMCs, taken at surgery. The receptors derive from a male donor with early-stage non-small cell lung cancer. Each CDR3 is given with its conserved first and last residue. Each record gives: CDR3 protein, J gene, V gene, CDR3 length.

cdr3_aa: CVSSPPPDYYQETQYF; j_call: TRBJ2-5; v_call: TRBV7-2; cdr3_length: 16
cdr3_aa: CASRHLADQEEQFF; j_call: TRBJ2-1; v_call: TRBV5-1; cdr3_length: 14
cdr3_aa: CASSPTNNEQFF; j_call: TRBJ2-1; v_call: TRBV12-3/TRBV12-4; cdr3_length: 12
cdr3_aa: CASSPRGGRLDTEAFF; j_call: TRBJ1-1; v_call: TRBV5-1; cdr3_length: 16
cdr3_aa: CATSDPQGTTNEKLFF; j_call: TRBJ1-4; v_call: TRBV24-1; cdr3_length: 16
cdr3_aa: CASSQDPLVRDTGELFF; j_call: TRBJ2-2; v_call: TRBV4-1; cdr3_length: 17
cdr3_aa: CVSSEVLAKNIQYF; j_call: TRBJ2-4; v_call: TRBV13; cdr3_length: 14
cdr3_aa: CASSPSSGIHEQFF; j_call: TRBJ2-1; v_call: TRBV18; cdr3_length: 14
cdr3_aa: CASSQDDRQVYGYTF; j_call: TRBJ1-2; v_call: TRBV3-1; cdr3_length: 15
cdr3_aa: CASSLEGRQGGETQYF; j_call: TRBJ2-5; v_call: TRBV7-6; cdr3_length: 16